The next 23 T cell receptor beta chains were all read from a single sample in a study of T cell responses to AZD1222 COVID-19 vaccine. This table comes from immunoSEQ multiplex PCR, and its TCRdb copy is limited to in-frame clones, with some not included. The sample carries approximately 150,000 clones, roughly 87% recorded once. Material: peripheral blood, obtained 28 days after the second dose of the MenACWY control vaccine. Receptors originate from an adult who received the MenACWY meningococcal vaccine as a control.

The chain has TRBV20-1 and TRBJ2-1, with 8 bases identical to TRBD2. Germline CDR1 and CDR2: DFQATT and SNEGSKA (reference sequence). The CDR3 length is 13 residues. The V and J ends lost 3 bases and 7 bases, in that order; junction bases with no gene match: 5. The DNA for the CDR3 is TGCAGTGCTAGTACCAGCGGGGGTAATGAGCAGTTCTTC. Its protein product is CSASTSGGNEQFF.

This chain connects TRBV6-4 to TRBJ2-3, with 7 bases lining up with TRBD2. Germline V lookup: CDR1 MRHNA, CDR2 SNTAGT. The junction had 11 bases not matched to a gene; V was cut back by 7 bases and J by 4 bases. The CDR3 has 15 residues. The DNA for the CDR3 is TGTGCCAGCACCCGAAGGGCGGGAGTGGCAGATACGCAGTATTTT. Translating it yields CASTRRAGVADTQYF.

V and J are TRBV7-8 and TRBJ1-6; the D gene is possibly TRBD1 (5 bases). V was clipped by 0 bases and J by 12 bases, with 15 bases between them. The CDR3 is 15 amino acids. The germline CDR1 and CDR2 sequences are SGHVS and FQNEAQ. In DNA form, the CDR3 reads TGTGCCAGCAGCTTAGCTGACAGCGATCGTAGACCCCTCCACTTT. This sequence encodes CASSLADSDRRPLHF.

This clone was seen just once. The J gene is TRBJ1-2, the V gene TRBV4-1; TRBD1 matches at 10 bases. The germline CDR1 and CDR2 sequences are MGHRA and YSYEKL. V dropped 0 bases and J dropped 4; count of bases not matched to a gene: 11. The CDR3 runs to 18 residues. CDR3 residues: CASSQDSRQGARGYGYTF. The CDR3 nucleotides are TGCGCCAGCAGCCAAGACTCCCGACAGGGGGCGCGGGGCTATGGCTACACCTTC.

The gene calls are TRBV28 and TRBJ1-2, with a weak D call TRBD1 (6 bases). CDR1 is MDHEN, CDR2 SYDVKM, per germline. Trimming left V 3 bases short and J 4 bases short, with 15 bases between. CDR3 length: 15 residues. The CDR3 DNA sequence: TGTGCCAGCAGTTTCTTGGACAGTTTCCCCTATGGCTACACCTTC. This sequence encodes CASSFLDSFPYGYTF.

The chain is built from TRBV5-1 and TRBJ1-1; D perhaps matches TRBD1 (6 bases). Germline lookup yields CDR1 SGHRS and CDR2 YFSETQ. Trimming stripped 7 bases from V and 4 bases from J, with 17 bases between. The CDR3 sequence is 14 residues long. CDR3 sequence (DNA): TGCGCCAGCCGCATTTCGGTAGGGGGCACTGAAGCTTTCTTT. Its protein product is CASRISVGGTEAFF.

The chain has TRBV6-6 and TRBJ1-3; 8 bases fit TRBD1. This CDR3 is 15 amino acids long. The germline V gene encodes CDR1 MNHNY and CDR2 SVGAGI (reference sequence). The V gene end was trimmed by 4 bases and the J gene end by 3 bases; junction bases not matched to a gene: 5. Here the CDR3 DNA reads TGTGCCAGCAGTTCTACAGGGGGGGATGGAAACACCATATATTTT. Translating it yields CASSSTGGDGNTIYF.

The chain uses TRBV7-3 and TRBJ2-5; 7 positions match TRBD1. In germline, CDR1 is SGHTA, CDR2 FQGTGA. The CDR3 runs 14 residues. With 5 bases clipped from V and 4 bases from J, the junction kept 7 bases outside the gene matches. CDR3 in DNA: TGTGCCAGCAGCCCCACAGGGGTCGTAGAGACCCAGTACTTC. Translating gives CASSPTGVVETQYF.

This chain connects TRBV6-1 to TRBJ2-4; D possibly matches TRBD1 or TRBD2 (5 bases each). Trimming stripped 1 base from V and 6 bases from J, with 10 bases between. The CDR3 covers 14 residues. In germline, CDR1 is MNHNS, CDR2 SASEGT. The CDR3 nucleotides read TGTGCCAGCAGTGAAGTCGCAGGGAGAAACATTCAGTACTTC. This encodes CASSEVAGRNIQYF.

The J gene is TRBJ2-7, the V gene TRBV29-1; 11 bases agree with TRBD1. CDR1 SQVTM and CDR2 ANQGSEA come from the germline V gene. This CDR3 has 14 residues. V lost 8 bases to trimming and J lost 0 bases; unmatched junction nucleotides: 6. Here the CDR3 reads CSSTGTGGSYEQYF. Written as DNA, the CDR3 is TGCAGCTCGACCGGGACAGGGGGCTCCTACGAGCAGTACTTC.

The chain links TRBV19 to TRBJ1-2, with a possible D match to TRBD1 (5 bases). Germline lookup yields CDR1 LNHDA and CDR2 SQIVND (reference sequence). Trimming pared 3 bases from V and 2 bases from J, leaving 10 bases between. The CDR3 is 14 residues long. This CDR3 reads CASSMGGPNYGYTF. CDR3 bases: TGTGCCAGTAGTATGGGGGGTCCAAACTATGGCTACACCTTC. Full variable domain (outside the CDR3, taken from reference TRBV19 and TRBJ1-2): DGGITQSPKYLFRKEGQNVTLSCEQNLNHDAMYWYRQDPGQGLRLIYYSQIVNDFQKGDIAEGYSVSREKKESFPLTVTSAQKNPTAFYLCASSMGGPNYGYTFGSGTRLTVV.

This clone was detected once. The V gene is TRBV7-2, the J gene TRBJ1-5, with D possibly TRBD1 on 6 matching bases. Deletions cut 0 bases from V and 3 bases from J, with 12 bases between. The CDR3 has 16 residues. In germline, CDR1 is SGHTA, CDR2 FQGNSA. This CDR3 reads CASSLAGRGSNQPQHF. CDR3 coding DNA: TGTGCCAGCAGCTTAGCAGGGAGGGGGTCCAATCAGCCCCAGCATTTT. Based on the CDR3 plus reference TRBV7-2 and TRBJ1-5, the full variable domain is GAGVSQSPSNKVTEKGKDVELRCDPISGHTALYWYRQSLGQGLEFLIYFQGNSAPDKSGLPSDRFSAERTGGSVSTLTIQRTQQEDSAVYLCASSLAGRGSNQPQHFGDGTRLSIL.

The rearrangement links TRBV27 to TRBJ1-6; TRBD1 matches at 7 bases. The ends lost 6 bases at V and 6 bases at J; junction bases unmatched: 5. From germline, CDR1 is MNHEY and CDR2 SMNVEV (reference sequence). The CDR3 consists of 14 residues. CDR3 sequence (DNA): TGTGCCAGCAGCCACCGGGACAGTAATTCACCCCTCCACTTT. Protein: CASSHRDSNSPLHF.

The table lists this clone with a few counts. The chain links TRBV19 to TRBJ2-7; no clear D. CDR3 length: 15 residues. Trimming shortened V by 5 bases and J by 4 bases, and 18 bases separated the two germline ends. CDR1 is LNHDA, CDR2 SQIVND, per germline (reference sequence). This chain's CDR3 is CASSRADDIIYEQYF. CDR3 coding DNA: TGTGCCAGTAGTCGGGCCGATGATATAATATACGAGCAGTACTTC.

This rearrangement joins TRBV19 to TRBJ2-3; D remains unclear. The length of the CDR3 is 13 residues. Germline V gene sequence: CDR1 LNHDA, CDR2 SQIVND (reference sequence). V lost 5 bases and J lost 2, with 8 bases in between. The DNA for the CDR3 is TGTGCCAGTAGTGCAGATTCCACAGATACGCAGTATTTT. This gives the protein CASSADSTDTQYF.

The rearrangement joins TRBV7-2 to TRBJ2-1; TRBD2 agrees at 8 bases. The CDR3 is 15 residues long. V shed 8 bases, J shed 5 bases, and the junction held 11 bases outside the gene matches. Germline CDR1 SGHTA, CDR2 FQGNSA. This chain's CDR3 is CASALGGGRNNEQFF. CDR3 nucleotides: TGTGCCAGCGCCCTCGGGGGGGGGCGAAACAATGAGCAGTTCTTC.

The chain joins TRBV6-5 to TRBJ2-1, with D unclear. The V gene's germline CDR1 is MNHEY and CDR2 SVGAGI. V dropped 5 bases and J dropped 0 bases, with 8 bases sitting between them. This CDR3 is 14 amino acids long. The CDR3 nucleotides are TGTGCCAGCAGTAGGATGACCTCCTACAATGAGCAGTTCTTC. Translating gives CASSRMTSYNEQFF.

This chain links TRBV5-8 with TRBJ1-5; tentative D call: TRBD1 (6 bases). The CDR3 extends over 15 amino acids. The germline gives CDR1 SGHTS, CDR2 YDEGEE. Trimming cost V 1 base and J 6 bases, with 14 bases left between them. CDR3 nucleotides: TGTGCCAGCAGCTTGCTCGGGGGCGCGGGTCAGCCCCAGCATTTT. Translating it yields CASSLLGGAGQPQHF.

The genes are TRBV7-9 and TRBJ1-5; 8 nucleotides align to TRBD1. V lost 5 bases to trimming and J lost 15 bases; unmatched junction nucleotides: 12. This CDR3 region has 13 residues. CDR1 is SEHNR and CDR2 is FQNEAQ in the germline V gene (reference sequence). This CDR3 is CASSPLGTGVGHF. CDR3 bases: TGTGCCAGCAGCCCCCTGGGGACAGGCGTGGGGCATTTT.

The rearrangement links TRBV19 to TRBJ2-2; a weak D match, TRBD2 (6 bases). From germline, CDR1 is LNHDA and CDR2 SQIVND (reference sequence). V lost 3 bases to trimming and J lost 1 base, with 9 bases between them. This CDR3 contains 15 residues. CDR3 DNA sequence: TGTGCCAGTAGTATCGTCGGGGGGAACACCGGGGAGCTGTTTTTT. Translated: CASSIVGGNTGELFF.

The gene calls are TRBV2 and TRBJ1-5; D may be TRBD1 (6 bases). Trimming took off 5 bases at V and 0 bases at J, with 11 bases between the two ends. The CDR3 extends over 15 amino acids. The germline V gene has CDR1 SNHLY and CDR2 FYNNEI. CDR3 loop: CASSREGDSNQPQHF. The CDR3 DNA is TGTGCCAGCAGTCGGGAGGGGGATAGCAATCAGCCCCAGCATTTT.

The chain recombines TRBV6-1 with TRBJ1-2, with D possibly being TRBD1 (6 bases). The germline CDR1 and CDR2 sequences are MNHNS and SASEGT. This CDR3 comprises 14 residues. Trimming removed 0 bases at V and 9 bases at J, with 14 bases between. CDR3 protein: CASSEAMDSSSYTF. In DNA form, the CDR3 reads TGTGCCAGCAGTGAAGCAATGGACAGTTCGAGCTACACCTTC.

The chain joins TRBV27 to TRBJ1-2; D gene uncertain. The V end was cut by 3 bases, the J end by 8 bases, with 10 bases between. Per the germline V gene, CDR1 is MNHEY and CDR2 is SMNVEV (reference sequence). CDR3 length: 12 residues. CDR3 protein: CASSFSGGGYTF. CDR3 sequence (DNA): TGTGCCAGCAGTTTTTCGGGAGGGGGCTACACCTTC.